The 10 T cell receptor beta chains below come from one sample, sequenced in a study of spatial heterogeneity in lung cancer. Specified time point: sample taken at primary tumor resection. TCRdb reprocessed the 5' RACE reads via MiXCR and lists one record per CDR3 protein. The profile shows some 78,000 distinct CDR3 sequences, approximately 8.1% of them singletons. The sample consisted of PBMCs, taken at surgery. The origin of the receptors is a male donor with early-stage non-small cell lung cancer.

This clonotype was recorded a few times. This chain connects TRBV20-1 to TRBJ2-5; 7 nucleotides line up with TRBD1. In germline, CDR1 is DFQATT, CDR2 SNEGSKA (reference sequence). Trimming took 6 bases from V and 4 from J; bases not matched to a gene: 5. This CDR3 spans 12 amino acids. The CDR3 region is CSAPTGTETQYF. CDR3 DNA: TGCAGTGCCCCGACAGGGACAGAGACCCAGTACTTC.

The rearrangement uses TRBV20-1 and TRBJ2-3; 11 bases fit TRBD2. V lost 0 bases, J lost 6 bases, and 17 bases stayed unmatched. The CDR3 runs to 19 residues. CDR1 and CDR2 (germline): DFQATT, SNEGSKA (reference sequence). The CDR3 bases are TGCAGTGCTAGAGATCCGGGCGGGACTAGCGGCCCCTTCGGGGATACGCAGTATTTT. Protein product: CSARDPGGTSGPFGDTQYF.

This clonotype showed up many times. The chain recombines TRBV2 with TRBJ1-3; the D gene is possibly TRBD1 (5 bases). The CDR3 spans 14 residues. CDR1 and CDR2 (germline): SNHLY, FYNNEI. The V end was cut by 4 bases, the J end by 0 bases, with 7 bases between. CDR3 in DNA: TGTGCCAGCAGTGTGCAGGGCTCTGGAAACACCATATATTTT. Residues: CASSVQGSGNTIYF.

This clonotype came up many times. The chain recombines TRBV5-1 with TRBJ1-1; the match to TRBD1 covers 9 bases. This CDR3 region has 17 residues. Germline CDR1 is SGHRS and CDR2 is YFSETQ. V was clipped by 2 bases and J by 0 bases; unmatched bases: 8. The DNA for the CDR3 is TGCGCCAGCAGCTTCCTCCCGGGACAGGGTTTGAACACTGAAGCTTTCTTT. The encoded protein is CASSFLPGQGLNTEAFF.

This clonotype was observed at least ten times. The rearrangement joins TRBV29-1 to TRBJ2-7; D might be TRBD1 or TRBD2, each matching 5 bases. CDR1 SQVTM and CDR2 ANQGSEA come from the germline V gene. The CDR3 has 14 amino acids. The ends were cut back, 6 bases at V and 0 bases at J, with 15 bases in the middle. DNA for the CDR3: TGCAGCGTCGCCGGGACGGGTGACTCCTACGAGCAGTACTTC. Protein product: CSVAGTGDSYEQYF.

The rearrangement joins TRBV9 to TRBJ1-1, with D possibly TRBD1 on 5 matching bases. Trimming took off 3 bases at V and 5 bases at J, with 14 bases between the two ends. This CDR3 has 14 amino acids. Germline V gene lookup returns CDR1 SGDLS and CDR2 YYNGEE. This CDR3 reads CASSAVIRGTEAFF. The CDR3 nucleotides are TGTGCCAGCAGCGCTGTAATAAGGGGAACTGAAGCTTTCTTT.

V usage is TRBV2 and J usage is TRBJ1-2; D remains unclear. Trimming cost V 7 bases and J 6 bases, with 15 bases left between them. This CDR3 is 13 amino acids long. Looked up from germline, CDR1 is SNHLY and CDR2 is FYNNEI. The CDR3: CASNVGYGDGYTF. CDR3 DNA sequence: TGTGCCAGCAACGTGGGATACGGCGATGGCTACACCTTC. The full variable domain, with the rest looked up from reference TRBV2 and TRBJ1-2, is EPEVTQTPSHQVTQMGQEVILRCVPISNHLYFYWYRQILGQKVEFLVSFYNNEISEKSEIFDDQFSVERPDGSNFTLKIRSTKLEDSAMYFCASNVGYGDGYTFGSGTRLTVV.

The table lists this clonotype with a few counts. V and J are TRBV18 and TRBJ2-5, with 7 bases that match TRBD2. The germline V gene encodes CDR1 KGHSH and CDR2 LQKENI. The CDR3 length is 16 residues. V was clipped by 4 bases and J by 1 base; unmatched bases: 9. The chain's CDR3 is CASSQKTSGTQETQYF. CDR3 coding DNA: TGTGCCAGCTCACAGAAGACAAGCGGGACCCAAGAGACCCAGTACTTC.

The chain uses TRBV5-1 and TRBJ2-7; D possibly uses TRBD1 or TRBD2 (6 bases each). The V gene lost 6 bases and the J gene lost 3 bases, with 22 bases spanning the gap. This CDR3 contains 16 residues. The germline V gene encodes CDR1 SGHRS and CDR2 YFSETQ. The CDR3 DNA sequence: TGCGCCAGCACCCCTAGGGGGGAGTCAAGCCTCTACGAGCAGTACTTC. As protein: CASTPRGESSLYEQYF.

The genes are TRBV15 and TRBJ1-1; D is perhaps TRBD1 (5 bases). Per germline, CDR1 LNHNV and CDR2 YYDKDF (reference sequence). Trimming removed 5 bases from V and 7 bases from J, with 14 bases in between. CDR3 size: 13 residues. As DNA, the CDR3 is TGTGCCACCAGCGGGGACGGACACCTTGAAGCTTTCTTT. It is translated as CATSGDGHLEAFF.